What follows are 30 T cell receptor beta chains derived from one specimen sequenced in a study of OX40 agonist ivuxolimab in advanced cancers. Libraries were prepared by immunoSEQ multiplex PCR; TCRdb keeps only in-frame clonotypes and omits some of them. The sample shows 38,000 or so clones, 70% to 90% of them seen only once. The sequencing used CD4+ or CD8+ T cells sorted from blood, collected in a trial of the OX40 agonist ivuxolimab. The receptors shown here come from an adult with an advanced solid tumor such as melanoma, head and neck, liver or kidney cancer.

The V and J genes are TRBV29-1 and TRBJ1-3; no clear D. There are 16 residues in the CDR3. Trimming took 5 bases from V and 0 from J, leaving 17 bases between them. CDR1 and CDR2 (germline): SQVTM, ANQGSEA. Here the CDR3 reads CSVRITGPYSGNTIYF. CDR3 coding DNA: TGCAGCGTTCGGATTACCGGGCCTTACTCTGGAAACACCATATATTTT.

This clone was seen just once. This chain joins TRBV6-1 and TRBJ2-5; D ambiguous. This CDR3 comprises 17 residues. Germline V gene data show CDR1 as MNHNS and CDR2 as SASEGT. V gave up 2 bases and J gave up 0 bases, with 16 bases separating them. Here the CDR3 DNA reads TGTGCCAGCAGTGAATTTACGACGGCACCCAACCAAGAGACCCAGTACTTC. Amino acids: CASSEFTTAPNQETQYF.

The chain has TRBV2 and TRBJ2-7; a weak D match, TRBD1 (6 bases). This CDR3 has 13 amino acids. The germline V and J ends were trimmed by 6 bases and 3 bases, with 12 bases remaining between them. Germline V gene data show CDR1 as SNHLY and CDR2 as FYNNEI. CDR3 coding DNA: TGTGCCAGCAGGACTATGGACAGCTACGAGCAGTACTTC. As protein: CASRTMDSYEQYF.

V is TRBV5-1 and J is TRBJ2-7, with D unresolved. V dropped 7 bases and J dropped 0 bases, with 11 bases sitting between them. The CDR3 extends over 13 amino acids. Germline V gene data show CDR1 as SGHRS and CDR2 as YFSETQ. DNA for the CDR3: TGCGCCAGCGGGTTGGAAAGCTCCTACGAGCAGTACTTC. Translating gives CASGLESSYEQYF.

This chain connects TRBV28 to TRBJ2-3; D is undetermined. Germline V CDR1 and CDR2: MDHEN, SYDVKM. The CDR3 sequence is 12 residues long. The germline V and J ends were trimmed by 6 bases and 3 bases, with 7 bases remaining between them. CDR3: CASSPATDTQYF. The CDR3 DNA is TGTGCCAGCAGCCCAGCGACAGATACGCAGTATTTT.

The chain combines TRBV18 with TRBJ2-1; the D is unclear. This CDR3 is built from 14 residues. CDR1 is KGHSH and CDR2 is LQKENI in the germline V gene. Deletions cut 4 bases from V and 4 bases from J, with 11 bases between. The CDR3 region has the DNA TGTGCCAGCTCACTGCGATCCTTATACAATGAGCAGTTCTTC. Translated: CASSLRSLYNEQFF.

The CDR3 region has the DNA TGTGCCAGCAGTTCGGAATTGACGGGCGATACGCAGTATTTT. Translated, it gives CASSSELTGDTQYF. The V and J genes are TRBV28 and TRBJ2-3, with unresolved D. Germline V lookup: CDR1 MDHEN, CDR2 SYDVKM. The CDR3 length is 14 residues. V was trimmed by 4 bases and J by 6 bases, leaving 14 bases between them.

This clone was recorded at least ten times. This chain links TRBV9 with TRBJ1-1; TRBD1 agrees at 7 bases. This CDR3 comprises 12 residues. Trimming took 7 bases from V and 6 from J; bases not matched to a gene: 6. Germline V gene data show CDR1 as SGDLS and CDR2 as YYNGEE. The DNA for the CDR3 is TGTGCCAGCGGCGAAGGGGGCTCTGAAGCTTTCTTT. Protein: CASGEGGSEAFF.

The rearrangement uses TRBV27 and TRBJ2-1; 8 nucleotides agree with TRBD2. This CDR3 region has 15 residues. CDR1 is MNHEY, CDR2 SMNVEV, per germline (reference sequence). The trim removed 5 bases at V and 8 bases at J, leaving 11 bases unmatched. CDR3 sequence reads: CASSLGLAGADEQFF. As DNA, the CDR3 is TGTGCCAGCAGTCTCGGGCTAGCGGGTGCAGATGAGCAGTTCTTC.

This chain joins TRBV4-1 and TRBJ2-1; no clear D gene. V was pared by 0 bases and J by 9 bases, with 9 bases between. This CDR3 is 13 amino acids long. Looked up from germline, CDR1 is MGHRA and CDR2 is YSYEKL. The CDR3 region has the DNA TGCGCCAGCAGCCAAGAACCCCGGGCTGAGCAGTTCTTC. Translating it yields CASSQEPRAEQFF.

The rearrangement links TRBV6-1 to TRBJ1-4, with D possibly being TRBD1 (6 bases). V lost 1 base and J 4 bases, leaving 16 bases between the germline ends. Germline loops: CDR1 MNHNS, CDR2 SASEGT. CDR3 size: 17 residues. The CDR3 reads CASSEDFWTAINEKLFF. CDR3 nucleotides: TGTGCCAGCAGTGAAGACTTTTGGACAGCTATTAATGAAAAACTGTTTTTT.

The chain has TRBV6-6 and TRBJ2-3; 9 bases are shared with TRBD1. This CDR3 region has 16 residues. V was pared by 5 bases and J by 2 bases, with 8 bases of the junction left unmatched. CDR1 is MNHNY and CDR2 is SVGAGI in the germline V gene (reference sequence). CDR3 bases: TGTGCCAGCAGTGCCACGGGACAGGGAAACACAGATACGCAGTATTTT. Amino acids: CASSATGQGNTDTQYF.

The CDR3 sequence: CASILGNTIYF. CDR3 bases: TGTGCCAGCATCTTGGGAAACACCATATATTTT. The J gene is TRBJ1-3, the V gene TRBV7-9; D ambiguous. The V end was cut by 7 bases, the J end by 4 bases, with 5 bases between. The CDR3 contains 11 residues. The germline V gene has CDR1 SEHNR and CDR2 FQNEAQ (reference sequence). The entire variable domain, with the rest obtained from reference TRBV7-9 and TRBJ1-3, is as follows: DTGVSQNPRHKITKRGQNVTFRCDPISEHNRLYWYRQTLGQGPEFLTYFQNEAQLEKSRLLSDRFSAERPKGSFSTLEIQRTEQGDSAMYLCASILGNTIYFGEGSWLTVV.

The J gene is TRBJ2-4, the V gene TRBV10-2, with 9 bases aligning to TRBD1. CDR1 WSHSY and CDR2 SAAADI come from the germline V gene. The CDR3 spans 16 residues. The junction had 7 bases not matched to a gene; V was cut back by 6 bases and J by 1 base. The CDR3 DNA follows: TGCGCCAGCAGGGGACAGGGTTTTCAGGCCAAAAACATTCAGTACTTC. It translates to CASRGQGFQAKNIQYF.

V usage is TRBV9 and J usage is TRBJ1-5; 9 positions match TRBD1. The junction had 14 bases not matched to a gene; V was cut back by 3 bases and J by 7 bases. The length of the CDR3 is 17 residues. Germline-derived CDR1 and CDR2 are SGDLS and YYNGEE. The CDR3, as DNA: TGTGCCAGCAGCGCCCGGATTCCGGGACAGGGAGAGCAGCCCCAGCATTTT. This gives the protein CASSARIPGQGEQPQHF.

The chain combines TRBV30 with TRBJ2-2; D is uncertain. Per the germline V gene, CDR1 is GTSNPN and CDR2 is SVGIG (reference sequence). V dropped 8 bases and J dropped 2 bases, with 6 bases sitting between them. The CDR3 sequence is 11 residues long. CDR3 bases: TGTGCCCTGGAAAACACCGGGGAGCTGTTTTTT. Protein product: CALENTGELFF.

The chain has TRBV2 and TRBJ1-5; D unclear. The CDR3 extends over 14 amino acids. The germline V and J ends were trimmed by 4 bases and 4 bases, with 11 bases remaining between them. Germline V CDR1 and CDR2: SNHLY, FYNNEI. CDR3 in amino acids: CASSVQLVNQPQHF. DNA of the CDR3: TGTGCCAGCAGTGTCCAACTTGTGAATCAGCCCCAGCATTTT.

This chain joins TRBV28 and TRBJ1-2; 9 nucleotides line up with TRBD1. CDR1 is MDHEN and CDR2 is SYDVKM in the germline V gene. V was clipped by 3 bases and J by 6 bases; unmatched bases: 2. The CDR3 consists of 13 residues. CDR3 protein: CASSLTGGDGYTF. The CDR3 DNA sequence: TGTGCCAGCAGTTTGACAGGGGGGGATGGCTACACCTTC.

The V gene is TRBV5-4, the J gene TRBJ1-1, with unresolved D. Trimming took 0 bases from V and 0 from J, leaving 3 bases between them. The germline V gene encodes CDR1 SGHNT and CDR2 YYREEE (reference sequence). The CDR3 runs to 13 residues. In DNA, the CDR3 is TGTGCCAGCAGCTTGGGAGTGAACACTGAAGCTTTCTTT. Translating gives CASSLGVNTEAFF. Together with reference TRBV5-4 and TRBJ1-1, the CDR3 gives the full variable domain: ETGVTQSPTHLIKTRGQQVTLRCSSQSGHNTVSWYQQALGQGPQFIFQYYREEENGRGNFPPRFSGLQFPNYSSELNVNALELDDSALYLCASSLGVNTEAFFGQGTRLTVV.

The genes are TRBV27 and TRBJ1-5; TRBD1 matches 9 bases. With V trimmed by 8 bases and J by 11 bases, 13 bases remained unmatched. CDR1 is MNHEY, CDR2 SMNVEV, per germline (reference sequence). The CDR3 is 14 amino acids. CDR3 sequence: CASLGQGPYVSQHF. CDR3 coding DNA: TGTGCCAGCTTGGGACAGGGTCCCTACGTTTCCCAGCATTTT.

J is TRBJ2-3 and V is TRBV11-1; TRBD1 is a possible D gene (6 bases). CDR3 size: 15 residues. Germline assignment: CDR1 SGHAT and CDR2 FQDESV (reference sequence). Trimming took off 5 bases at V and 1 base at J, with 13 bases between the two ends. The CDR3 sequence is CASSQHRVGTDTQYF. In DNA, the CDR3 is TGTGCCAGCAGCCAACACAGGGTCGGCACAGATACGCAGTATTTT.

This clone was recorded once. The chain is built from TRBV5-5 and TRBJ1-2, with D possibly TRBD1 on 5 matching bases. This CDR3 is built from 14 residues. Deletions cut 2 bases from V and 3 bases from J, with 11 bases between. From germline, CDR1 is SGHKS and CDR2 YYEKEE (reference sequence). The chain's CDR3 is CASSLSAGDYGYTF. CDR3 in DNA: TGTGCCAGCAGCTTATCGGCGGGGGACTATGGCTACACCTTC. Drawing the rest from reference TRBV5-5 and TRBJ1-2, the complete variable domain is DAGVTQSPTHLIKTRGQQVTLRCSPISGHKSVSWYQQVLGQGPQFIFQYYEKEERGRGNFPDRFSARQFPNYSSELNVNALLLGDSALYLCASSLSAGDYGYTFGSGTRLTVV.

V is TRBV7-9 and J is TRBJ2-7; 7 positions match TRBD1. The CDR3 is 15 residues long. V lost 2 bases and J lost 5; bases outside the gene matches: 9. Per germline, CDR1 SEHNR and CDR2 FQNEAQ (reference sequence). The CDR3 here is CASSLPTGVNDEQYF. The CDR3 nucleotides are TGTGCCAGCAGCTTACCAACAGGGGTCAATGACGAGCAGTACTTC.

The chain recombines TRBV10-2 with TRBJ1-1; D gene unclear. The germline V gene has CDR1 WSHSY and CDR2 SAAADI. The germline V and J ends were trimmed by 1 base and 8 bases, with 11 bases remaining between them. This CDR3 region has 13 residues. The CDR3: CASSEFVGFEAFF. The DNA for the CDR3 is TGCGCCAGCAGTGAGTTTGTGGGGTTCGAAGCTTTCTTT.

V usage is TRBV28 and J usage is TRBJ2-3, with TRBD1 as a possible D gene (6 bases). The CDR3 length is 17 residues. Germline loops: CDR1 MDHEN, CDR2 SYDVKM. Trimming took off 4 bases at V and 0 bases at J, with 17 bases between the two ends. Here the CDR3 reads CASSSDRRTHSTDTQYF. The DNA for the CDR3 is TGTGCCAGCAGTTCAGACAGGCGCACACATAGCACAGATACGCAGTATTTT.

The chain joins TRBV27 to TRBJ2-5, with D uncertain. The J call may be faulty, since TRBJ2-7 better matches the DNA end. Germline V lookup: CDR1 MNHEY, CDR2 SMNVEV (reference sequence). CDR3 size: 15 residues. DNA for the CDR3: TGTGCCAGCAGTTTAAGGTGGCTGGGAACCTACGAGCAGTACTTC. This encodes CASSLRWLGTYEQYF.

In this sample, this clone turned up a few times. The gene calls are TRBV7-9 and TRBJ2-1; D call uncertain. V was trimmed by 4 bases and J by 7 bases, leaving 8 bases between them. Germline CDR1 SEHNR, CDR2 FQNEAQ (reference sequence). This CDR3 has 12 amino acids. The CDR3 DNA reads TGTGCCAGCAGCTCCACACGTAATGAGCAGTTCTTC. Protein: CASSSTRNEQFF.

The J gene is TRBJ2-1, the V gene TRBV20-1; D is ambiguous. Germline CDR1 reads DFQATT; CDR2 reads SNEGSKA (reference sequence). The V end lost 0 bases, the J end lost 8 bases, and 5 bases lay between the germline ends. The CDR3 extends over 11 amino acids. This CDR3 is CSAREGYEQFF. The CDR3 coding sequence is TGCAGTGCTAGAGAGGGGTATGAGCAGTTCTTC.

This clone was observed a few times. The rearrangement uses TRBV27 and TRBJ2-7, with TRBD1 matching 8 bases. This CDR3 is 13 amino acids long. The germline gives CDR1 MNHEY, CDR2 SMNVEV (reference sequence). The V segment lost 5 bases and the J segment 4 bases; nucleotides outside the gene matches: 4. This CDR3 is CASSLTGGYEQYF. CDR3 DNA: TGTGCCAGCAGTCTTACAGGGGGGTACGAGCAGTACTTC.

V gene TRBV7-9 combines with J gene TRBJ1-1, with D unresolved. V lost 7 bases, J lost 1 base, and 16 bases lay in between. The CDR3 loop spans 15 amino acids. Germline lookup yields CDR1 SEHNR and CDR2 FQNEAQ (reference sequence). DNA for the CDR3: TGTGCCAGCACCAGTCCGGTCGACGGGAACACTGAAGCTTTCTTT. Translating it yields CASTSPVDGNTEAFF. The full variable domain, completed using reference TRBV7-9 and TRBJ1-1, is DTGVSQNPRHKITKRGQNVTFRCDPISEHNRLYWYRQTLGQGPEFLTYFQNEAQLEKSRLLSDRFSAERPKGSFSTLEIQRTEQGDSAMYLCASTSPVDGNTEAFFGQGTRLTVV.